One sample yielded the 25 T cell receptor beta chains listed below, sequenced in a study of T cells in Graves' hyperthyroidism and ophthalmopathy. TCR beta CDR3 regions were amplified from RNA. With the HTBI primer set, the TCR CDR3 went through a first round of RT-PCR. TCRdb re-analysed the multiplex PCR reads in MiXCR, keeping a single row per CDR3 protein. Among some 300,000 distinct CDR3 sequences listed, roughly 15% were seen once. The sample taken for sequencing was blood. The receptors derive from a man aged 30 to 39 with Graves' hyperthyroidism.

This clonotype showed up just a few times. The V call is TRBV10-2, the J call TRBJ2-7; 10 positions match TRBD2. The junction had 8 bases not matched to a gene; V was cut back by 8 bases and J by 4 bases. This CDR3 is built from 14 residues. CDR1 WSHSY and CDR2 SAAADI come from the germline V gene. The CDR3 spells CASSRTSGQYEQYF. In nucleotides, the CDR3 is TGCGCCAGCTCCCGGACTAGCGGACAATACGAGCAGTACTTC.

The rearrangement joins TRBV20-1 to TRBJ1-6; TRBD1 aligns across 9 bases. The CDR3 has 14 amino acids. Germline CDR1 is DFQATT and CDR2 is SNEGSKA (reference sequence). V gave up 1 base and J gave up 8 bases; unmatched junction bases: 3. As DNA, the CDR3 is TGCAGTGCTAGAGGGGACAGGGATCATTCACCCCTCCACTTT. Protein: CSARGDRDHSPLHF.

This clonotype appeared many times. This chain connects TRBV30 to TRBJ1-4; D uncertain. The CDR3 totals 14 residues. V lost 0 bases to trimming and J lost 5 bases, with 10 bases between them. Germline V gene sequence: CDR1 GTSNPN, CDR2 SVGIG (reference sequence). The CDR3 DNA reads as TGTGCCTGGAGTGTATGGGGTCTCAATGAAAAACTGTTTTTT. Protein: CAWSVWGLNEKLFF.

The chain joins TRBV6-1 to TRBJ2-1; TRBD2 matches at 12 bases. Looked up from germline, CDR1 is MNHNS and CDR2 is SASEGT. This CDR3 region has 15 residues. J lost 7 bases, V lost 7 bases, and 8 bases had no gene match. CDR3 protein: CASTETSGGVNEQFF. Here the CDR3 DNA reads TGTGCCAGCACCGAGACTAGCGGGGGCGTTAATGAGCAGTTCTTC.

This chain joins TRBV7-3 and TRBJ2-1; 11 bases agree with TRBD2. CDR3 length: 15 amino acids. V lost 5 bases to trimming and J lost 7 bases; unmatched junction nucleotides: 7. Per germline, CDR1 SGHTA and CDR2 FQGTGA. CDR3 DNA sequence: TGTGCCAGCAGCGTTAGCGGGAGGGCCGGTAATGAGCAGTTCTTC. Its protein is CASSVSGRAGNEQFF.

The V gene is TRBV12-3 or TRBV12-4, the J gene TRBJ1-4; D might be TRBD1 (5 bases). Trimming left V 6 bases short and J 7 bases short, with 15 bases between. CDR3 size: 14 residues. The CDR3 region is CASSRNGATEKLFF. Written as DNA, the CDR3 is TGTGCCAGCAGCCGAAACGGGGCAACTGAAAAACTGTTTTTT.

This clonotype was counted between two and nine times. The chain links TRBV10-1 to TRBJ2-3; TRBD2 agrees at 8 bases. The trim removed 4 bases at V and 6 bases at J, leaving 12 bases unmatched. Per the germline V gene, CDR1 is WNHNN and CDR2 is SYGVQD (reference sequence). The CDR3 length is 16 residues. CDR3 sequence (DNA): TGCGCCAGCAGTGGGGGGCGAGCGGGAGCGGTCGATACGCAGTATTTT. This encodes CASSGGRAGAVDTQYF.

This clonotype was counted at least ten times. The chain employs TRBV12-5 and TRBJ1-1; D is possibly TRBD1 (5 bases). This CDR3 spans 15 amino acids. Germline CDR1 reads LGHNT; CDR2 reads FRNRAP. Trimming cost V 6 bases and J 3 bases, with 17 bases left between them. For the CDR3, the DNA is TGTGCTAGTGGCGACAGAGGGGCCGGACACACTGAAGCTTTCTTT. It is translated as CASGDRGAGHTEAFF.

This clonotype was counted at least ten times. The J gene is TRBJ2-1, the V gene TRBV3-1; D possibly corresponds to TRBD2 (5 bases). The length of the CDR3 is 10 residues. Germline lookup yields CDR1 LGHDT and CDR2 YNNKEL (reference sequence). Trimming cost V 8 bases and J 6 bases, with 5 bases left between them. The CDR3 DNA reads as TGTGCCAGCGGGAGCAATGAGCAGTTCTTC. Translating gives CASGSNEQFF.

J is TRBJ2-4 and V is TRBV19; D not resolved. CDR3 length: 15 amino acids. Germline V gives CDR1 LNHDA, CDR2 SQIVND (reference sequence). Trimming left V 1 base short and J 9 bases short, with 16 bases between. The CDR3: CASSIARRASGIQYF. CDR3 DNA: TGTGCCAGTAGTATAGCCCGGCGAGCCTCGGGCATTCAGTACTTC.

This clonotype was counted ten times or more. The V call is TRBV3-1, the J call TRBJ2-5, with D maybe TRBD2 (5 bases). V was shortened by 7 bases and J by 5 bases, with 14 bases between the two germline ends. The germline V gene encodes CDR1 LGHDT and CDR2 YNNKEL (reference sequence). This CDR3 comprises 13 residues. CDR3 coding DNA: TGTGCCAGCACCCCGACGGGGTCGGAGACCCAGTACTTC. This codes for CASTPTGSETQYF.

This clonotype appeared many times. The chain is built from TRBV5-4 and TRBJ2-7, with D tentatively TRBD1 or TRBD2 (5 bases each). CDR1 is SGHNT, CDR2 YYREEE, per germline (reference sequence). This CDR3 contains 14 residues. V lost 4 bases to trimming and J lost 3 bases, with 14 bases between them. CDR3 sequence (DNA): TGTGCCAGCAGCCCTACCGGGGCGGGCTACGAGCAGTACTTC. It translates to CASSPTGAGYEQYF.

This clonotype was seen a few times. The chain links TRBV10-3 to TRBJ1-1; tentatively, D is TRBD1 (5 bases). The germline V and J ends were trimmed by 0 bases and 4 bases, with 15 bases remaining between them. In germline, CDR1 is ENHRY, CDR2 SYGVKD. The CDR3 is 16 amino acids. The CDR3 DNA reads as TGTGCCATCAGTGAGTCGCGCGGGGGGGGAAGCACTGAAGCTTTCTTT. It translates to CAISESRGGGSTEAFF.

Ten or more counts support this clonotype. J is TRBJ2-7 and V is TRBV12-3 or TRBV12-4, with D perhaps TRBD2 (6 bases). With 6 bases removed from V and 7 bases from J, the gap between germline ends came to 19 bases. The CDR3 covers 14 residues. The CDR3 loop reads CASSPERALEEQYF. The CDR3 coding sequence is TGTGCCAGCAGCCCCGAGCGGGCCCTCGAGGAGCAGTACTTC.

This clonotype was seen at least ten times. The chain has TRBV3-1 and TRBJ1-1, with a weak D call TRBD1 (5 bases). From germline, CDR1 is LGHDT and CDR2 YNNKEL (reference sequence). CDR3 size: 14 residues. V was trimmed by 0 bases and J by 6 bases, leaving 11 bases between them. The CDR3 nucleotides read TGTGCCAGCAGCCAAGAGGGACTGCTTCCTGAAGCTTTCTTT. Its protein is CASSQEGLLPEAFF.

This clonotype was counted at least ten times. This sequence joins TRBV5-1 and TRBJ2-5; 15 positions match TRBD2. This CDR3 is built from 16 residues. V trimming: 3 bases; J trimming: 4 bases; junction bases outside the gene matches: 4. Germline lookup yields CDR1 SGHRS and CDR2 YFSETQ. Here the CDR3 DNA reads TGCGCCAGCAGCTGGGGACTAGCGGGAGGTTCAGAGACCCAGTACTTC. It translates to CASSWGLAGGSETQYF.

The chain recombines TRBV13 with TRBJ2-7, with a weak D call TRBD2 (6 bases). The V and J ends lost 3 bases and 3 bases respectively, with 18 bases between them. This CDR3 is 16 amino acids long. In germline, CDR1 is PRHDT, CDR2 FYEKMQ (reference sequence). The CDR3 sequence is CASSFWRGSRVYEQYF. The CDR3 DNA reads as TGTGCCAGCAGCTTTTGGAGGGGCAGCCGAGTCTACGAGCAGTACTTC.

V and J are TRBV6-1 and TRBJ2-5, with D perhaps TRBD2 (5 bases). CDR1 MNHNS and CDR2 SASEGT come from the germline V gene. The CDR3 runs 15 residues. The V gene lost 5 bases and the J gene lost 5 bases, with 18 bases spanning the gap. The CDR3 sequence: CASSPTALKRETQYF. The CDR3 DNA reads as TGTGCCAGCAGTCCGACGGCCTTAAAGCGGGAGACCCAGTACTTC.

In its sample, this clonotype was seen many times. CDR3 loop: CASSLSRASETQYF. The CDR3 nucleotides are TGTGCCAGCAGCTTGTCGAGGGCATCAGAGACCCAGTACTTC. V and J are TRBV7-2 and TRBJ2-5; tentatively, D is TRBD2 (5 bases). The germline V and J ends were trimmed by 3 bases and 4 bases, with 12 bases remaining between them. The germline V gene encodes CDR1 SGHTA and CDR2 FQGNSA. The CDR3 runs to 14 residues.

This clonotype was counted at least ten times. This rearrangement joins TRBV20-1 to TRBJ2-3, with TRBD1 as a possible D gene (6 bases). There are 13 residues in the CDR3. Germline assignment: CDR1 DFQATT and CDR2 SNEGSKA (reference sequence). V lost 5 bases, J lost 6 bases, and 15 bases lay in between. The CDR3 DNA follows: TGCAGTGCTGGGGGCCTTTTGGGGGATACGCAGTATTTT. Translation: CSAGGLLGDTQYF.

In its sample, this clonotype was seen many times. The rearrangement joins TRBV20-1 to TRBJ1-1, with D uncertain. Trimming removed 2 bases at V and 0 bases at J, with 13 bases between. This CDR3 spans 15 amino acids. CDR1 and CDR2 (germline): DFQATT, SNEGSKA (reference sequence). CDR3 region: CSARRAKDLNTEAFF. The DNA for the CDR3 is TGCAGTGCTAGAAGAGCAAAGGACCTGAACACTGAAGCTTTCTTT.

This clonotype showed up just a few times. A much larger clone sits a single nucleotide away, making a read error possible. This CDR3 fails to terminate in the conserved phenylalanine or tryptophan, so it likely reflects a read error. CDR3 DNA sequence: TGTGCCAGCAGCCACCGCGATAGCGTGTTCGAGCAGTACCTC. It yields the protein CASSHRDSVFEQYL. The chain carries TRBV7-9 and TRBJ2-7, with D possibly matching TRBD2 (5 bases). Germline CDR1 and CDR2: SEHNR and FQNEAQ (reference sequence). This CDR3 comprises 14 residues. V was clipped by 5 bases and J by 6 bases, with 17 bases between them.

Concerning this clonotype itself: A much larger clone differs by one base, so this may be a read error. V gene TRBV3-1 combines with J gene TRBJ2-5; 7 bases align to TRBD1. The germline CDR1 and CDR2 sequences are LGHDT and YNNKEL (reference sequence). With 5 bases clipped from V and 14 bases from J, the junction kept 8 bases outside the gene matches. The CDR3 loop spans 11 amino acids. For the CDR3, the DNA is TGTGCCAGCAGCACGCAAGGACAGGTCTACTTC. Translation gives CASSTQGQVYF.

The table lists this clonotype with a few counts. The V and J genes are TRBV7-3 and TRBJ2-3; TRBD2 matches 7 bases. V dropped 3 bases and J dropped 3; count of bases not matched to a gene: 3. The CDR3 spans 14 residues. Germline V gene data show CDR1 as SGHTA and CDR2 as FQGTGA. The CDR3, as DNA: TGTGCCAGCAGCTTCTTGGGGGGGACAGATACGCAGTATTTT. Translated: CASSFLGGTDTQYF.

This clonotype was detected many times. The genes are TRBV30 and TRBJ2-1; D might be TRBD2 (6 bases). Trimming shortened V by 3 bases and J by 5 bases, and 14 bases separated the two germline ends. This CDR3 comprises 14 residues. Germline loops: CDR1 GTSNPN, CDR2 SVGIG (reference sequence). Written as DNA, the CDR3 is TGTGCCTGGAGGCCGGGACTCCAGAACAATGAGCAGTTCTTC. It specifies CAWRPGLQNNEQFF.